This is a list of T cell receptor beta chains from one sample in a study of regulatory T cells in long-lasting Graves disease. TCRdb fed the multiplex PCR reads into MiXCR, producing one record per CDR3 protein. Here the sample spans 450,000 to 500,000 distinct CDR3 sequences, around 15% being singletons. This sample was also put to use in a study of T cells in Graves' hyperthyroidism and ophthalmopathy.

The sample consisted of peripheral blood mononuclear cells (PBMCs), taken at new diagnosis, from a patient treated with antithyroid drugs. The receptors were gathered from a man aged 35 to 55 with Graves disease. Both conserved end residues are part of each CDR3. The order of the fields is V gene, clone size, D gene, J gene, CDR3 protein, CDR3 DNA. A D gene is named only where the DNA matches it firmly. Only part of the rows carry a size: once, few, many, or a class if the clone is expanded.

TRBV7-3	many	TRBD2	TRBJ2-1	CASSFQAGDEQFF	TGTGCCAGCAGCTTTCAAGCGGGAGATGAGCAGTTCTTC
TRBV28	many	TRBD2	TRBJ2-7	CASRRGRLAGNFEQYF	TGTGCCAGCAGGAGGGGAAGGCTAGCGGGAAATTTCGAGCAGTACTTC
TRBV5-1	-	-	TRBJ2-2	CASSLEGAGGELFF	TGCGCCAGCTCCCTGGAGGGGGCCGGCGGGGAGCTGTTTTTT
TRBV30	many	TRBD2	TRBJ2-1	CAWSHRTSGSFDEQFF	TGTGCCTGGAGTCATCGGACTAGCGGGAGTTTCGATGAGCAGTTCTTC
TRBV27	many	TRBD2	TRBJ2-7	CASSPHQGLAGVYEQYF	TGTGCCAGCAGTCCCCATCAGGGACTAGCGGGAGTCTACGAGCAGTACTTC
TRBV29-1	few	-	TRBJ1-2	CGSTSGKGYNYGYTF	TGCGGAAGTACTTCAGGGAAAGGGTATAACTATGGCTACACCTTC
TRBV7-2	many	-	TRBJ2-2	CASSTRLGNTGELFF	TGTGCCAGCAGCACGAGACTAGGGAACACCGGGGAGCTGTTTTTT
TRBV12-3/TRBV12-4	many	TRBD1	TRBJ1-2	CASSRGQGINGYTF	TGTGCCAGCAGCCGAGGACAGGGGATAAATGGCTACACCTTC
TRBV28	many	-	TRBJ2-7	CASSLPSGSGSYEQYF	TGTGCCAGCAGTTTACCATCCGGGAGTGGATCCTACGAGCAGTACTTC
TRBV19	-	TRBD1	TRBJ2-2	CASARQGHTGELFF	TGTGCCAGCGCCCGACAGGGGCACACCGGGGAGCTGTTTTTT
TRBV29-1	-	TRBD1	TRBJ1-3	CSVGTGNGNTIYF	TGCAGCGTTGGGACAGGGAATGGAAACACCATATATTTT
TRBV28	once	-	TRBJ2-1	CASRSVTTSSYNEQFF	TGTGCCAGCAGGTCTGTCACGACGAGCTCCTACAATGAGCAGTTCTTC
TRBV2	many	-	TRBJ2-5	CASSPSRGGGETQYF	TGTGCCAGCAGTCCCTCCAGGGGAGGCGGAGAGACCCAGTACTTC
TRBV6-5	few	-	TRBJ2-7	CASRYSESYEQYF	TGTGCCAGCAGGTACAGCGAATCCTACGAGCAGTACTTC
TRBV6-2/TRBV6-3	many	-	TRBJ1-1	CASYNWRLEAFF	TGTGCCAGCTATAACTGGCGATTAGAAGCTTTCTTT
TRBV6-1	many	-	TRBJ2-7	CASRTFRGSEQYF	TGTGCCAGCAGAACCTTCAGGGGCTCCGAGCAGTACTTC
TRBV10-3	many	-	TRBJ2-7	CAISQAYEQYF	TGTGCCATCTCCCAAGCGTACGAGCAGTACTTC
TRBV11-2	-	-	TRBJ2-5	CASYQFRGEETQYF	TGTGCCAGCTACCAATTCAGGGGTGAGGAGACCCAGTACTTC
TRBV5-1	-	-	TRBJ2-5	CASSLRNGGETQYF	TGCGCCAGCAGCTTGAGGAACGGGGGAGAGACCCAGTACTTC
TRBV20-1	few	TRBD2	TRBJ2-7	CSARAQRERIYEQYF	TGCAGTGCTAGAGCCCAGCGGGAGAGAATATACGAGCAGTACTTC
TRBV20-1	many	TRBD2	TRBJ2-1	CSARPLSGSYNEQFF	TGCAGTGCTAGACCTCTTAGCGGGAGCTACAATGAGCAGTTCTTC
TRBV29-1	-	-	TRBJ1-2	CSVEDRGTQNYGYTF	TGCAGCGTTGAAGATCGCGGGACTCAAAACTATGGCTACACCTTC
TRBV5-5	-	-	TRBJ1-3	CASSTPALSGNTIYF	TGTGCCAGCAGCACCCCGGCCCTCTCTGGAAACACCATATATTTT
TRBV20-1	-	-	TRBJ2-7	CSARDLSPYEQYF	TGCAGTGCTAGAGATTTGAGCCCCTACGAGCAGTACTTC
TRBV20-1	many	-	TRBJ2-3	CSARRGPNTDTQYF	TGCAGTGCTAGGCGGGGGCCAAACACAGATACGCAGTATTTT
TRBV11-2	many	-	TRBJ2-3	CASSSPPGDTQYF	TGTGCCAGCAGCTCCCCCCCGGGAGATACGCAGTATTTT
TRBV6-2/TRBV6-3	many	-	TRBJ2-7	CASSVTAVGEQYF	TGTGCCAGCAGTGTTACTGCCGTCGGCGAGCAGTACTTC
TRBV6-2/TRBV6-3	-	TRBD1	TRBJ2-3	CASIRDRGLGTQYF	TGTGCCAGCATCCGGGACAGGGGGTTAGGTACGCAGTATTTT
TRBV20-1	many	TRBD2	TRBJ2-7	CSARVNSGRAREQYF	TGCAGTGCTAGAGTTAATAGCGGGAGGGCCCGTGAGCAGTACTTC
TRBV7-2	once	-	TRBJ1-4	CASSLASGDEKLFF	TGTGCCAGCAGCTTAGCGTCAGGGGATGAAAAACTGTTTTTT
TRBV5-1	few	-	TRBJ2-7	CASSPLGLGDYEQYF	TGCGCCAGCAGCCCCCTGGGTCTGGGAGACTACGAGCAGTACTTC
TRBV28	many	TRBD2	TRBJ2-1	CASSFSGRVGNEQFF	TGTGCCAGCAGTTTCTCCGGGAGGGTGGGGAATGAGCAGTTCTTC
TRBV2	many	TRBD2	TRBJ2-5	CASSDGPGLAEETQYF	TGTGCCAGCAGTGACGGCCCGGGACTAGCGGAAGAGACCCAGTACTTC
TRBV20-1	-	TRBD2	TRBJ2-7	CSAPGTSNDNEQYF	TGCAGTGCGCCCGGGACTAGCAACGACAATGAGCAGTACTTC
TRBV5-6	many	TRBD1	TRBJ2-1	CASSPNRGRYNEQFF	TGTGCCAGCAGCCCAAACAGGGGAAGGTACAATGAGCAGTTCTTC
TRBV3-1	many	TRBD2	TRBJ2-4	CASSLGLAENIQYF	TGTGCCAGCAGCCTGGGACTAGCGGAGAACATTCAGTACTTC
TRBV6-1	many	-	TRBJ1-2	CASSRGPEYGYTF	TGTGCCAGCAGCCGTGGGCCTGAGTATGGCTACACCTTC
TRBV2	many	-	TRBJ2-7	CASFFYSYEQYF	TGTGCCAGCTTCTTCTACTCCTACGAGCAGTACTTC
TRBV28	many	-	TRBJ2-7	CASSFNPAAYEQYF	TGTGCCAGCAGTTTCAACCCTGCCGCTTACGAGCAGTACTTC
TRBV18	many	-	TRBJ2-3	CASSPQGLDTQYF	TGTGCCAGCTCACCACAGGGCCTCGATACGCAGTATTTT
TRBV28	-	-	TRBJ2-7	CASREAGLKNEQYF	TGTGCCAGCCGTGAGGCAGGGTTGAAAAACGAGCAGTACTTC
TRBV14	-	-	TRBJ2-2	CASSLTIYTGELFF	TGTGCCAGCAGCCTGACAATTTACACCGGGGAGCTGTTTTTT
TRBV5-1	many	-	TRBJ2-2	CANQEGENTGELFF	TGCGCCAACCAGGAAGGGGAGAACACCGGGGAGCTGTTTTTT
TRBV28	many	-	TRBJ2-5	CASRRSGETQYF	TGTGCCAGCAGGAGGTCTGGCGAGACCCAGTACTTC
TRBV28	few	-	TRBJ2-1	CASGRTVEQFF	TGTGCCAGCGGGCGGACGGTTGAGCAGTTCTTC
TRBV7-3	many	-	TRBJ2-3	CASSLTRVDTQYF	TGTGCCAGCAGCTTAACGCGGGTAGATACGCAGTATTTT
TRBV28	many	-	TRBJ2-1	CASTSERVYNEQFF	TGTGCCAGCACTAGCGAGAGAGTCTACAATGAGCAGTTCTTC
TRBV6-1	many	-	TRBJ2-1	CASSLQGADNEQFF	TGTGCCAGCAGTCTCCAAGGTGCCGACAATGAGCAGTTCTTC
TRBV3-1	many	TRBD1	TRBJ1-1	CASSQGDSEAFF	TGTGCCAGCAGCCAGGGGGACAGTGAAGCTTTCTTT